The subject of this entry is one TCR beta chain. The target antigen is unknown. TCRdb's table, derived via immunoSEQ multiplex PCR, lists solely in-frame clones and lacks some. The sample holds tens of thousands of clones, 70% to 90% seen once. The data were obtained in a study of T cell responses to AZD1222 COVID-19 vaccine. The CDR3 covers 14 residues. V gave up 3 bases and J gave up 3 bases, with 12 bases separating them. Germline CDR1 SGDLS, CDR2 YYNGEE. Regarding the study as a whole: Within unmutated variant regions lay the reported targets of nearly half of spike-specific TCRs.

Sequences were derived from peripheral blood, sampled 28 days after the second AZD1222 dose. The gene calls are TRBV9 and TRBJ2-5; a possible D gene is TRBD1 (6 bases). The TCR sequence derives from an adult who received the AZD1222 COVID-19 vaccine. The CDR3 coding sequence is TGTGCCAGCAGCGCCCGGACAGAAGAAGAGACCCAGTACTTC. It encodes CASSARTEEETQYF. Looking up the rest from reference TRBV9 and TRBJ2-5 gives the full variable domain: DSGVTQTPKHLITATGQRVTLRCSPRSGDLSVYWYQQSLDQGLQFLIQYYNGEERAKGNILERFSAQQFPDLHSELNLSSLELGDSALYFCASSARTEEETQYFGPGTRLLVL.